The clone carrying this T cell receptor beta chain was recorded many times. The data derive from a study of blood T cells in healthy people across ages. Study-wide context: In model experiments, template switching was able to capture about one barcoded beta molecule for every two T cells that were present.

V lost 0 bases to trimming and J lost 3 bases, with 10 bases between them. Germline V gene lookup returns CDR1 SGHRS and CDR2 YFSETQ. The CDR3 totals 14 residues. A second PCR, run for roughly 7 to 12 cycles, used a sample-barcoded 5' primer plus a J-beta primer mix. Each of the cDNA molecules was tagged by a template-switch adaptor with 12 random nucleotides. TCRdb processed the 5' RACE reads anew with MiXCR; each CDR3 protein has one entry. The table includes about 570,000 distinct CDR3 sequences, about 26% detected once. Aged about 6 to 95, donors were systemically healthy Caucasians from Russia. Donors gave roughly 9.1 milliliters of peripheral blood apiece.

The chain combines TRBV5-1 with TRBJ2-7; D unclear. The sample taken for sequencing was blood. The receptor was derived from a woman aged 70 to 79 in good health. CDR3 sequence reads: CASSLGGGFYEQYF. In DNA, the CDR3 is TGCGCCAGCAGCTTGGGCGGTGGCTTCTACGAGCAGTACTTC. The full variable domain, its missing parts supplied by reference TRBV5-1 and TRBJ2-7, is KAGVTQTPRYLIKTRGQQVTLSCSPISGHRSVSWYQQTPGQGLQFLFEYFSETQRNKGNFPGRFSGRQFSNSRSEMNVSTLELGDSALYLCASSLGGGFYEQYFGPGTRLTVT.